The 15 T cell receptor beta chains reported below all come from one sample, sequenced in a study of regulatory T cells in long-lasting Graves disease. Noted time point: persistent/refractory GD, antithyroid drugs over 5 years with positive TRAb. PBMC-extracted RNA yielded the TCR library. Libraries of TCR beta came from iRepertoire HTBI primers plus Arm-PCR of CDR3 regions. Each CDR3 protein is one row after TCRdb ran MiXCR on the multiplex PCR reads. This sample has approximately 380,000 distinct CDR3 sequences, with around 21% found just once. Sequences were derived from peripheral blood mononuclear cells (PBMCs), sampled when the disease was refractory, from a patient treated with antithyroid drugs. These TCRs come from a female donor with Graves disease.

This chain joins TRBV7-3 and TRBJ2-6; TRBD1 might be the D (6 bases). The CDR3 has 15 residues. Germline values: CDR1 SGHTA, CDR2 FQGTGA. The V end was cut by 6 bases, the J end by 2 bases, with 11 bases between. CDR3 amino acids: CASSPTGPGANVLTF. The CDR3 DNA sequence: TGTGCCAGCAGTCCAACAGGGCCTGGGGCCAACGTCCTGACTTTC.

This clonotype was found a few times. V gene TRBV13 combines with J gene TRBJ1-3; D remains ambiguous. This CDR3 is built from 16 residues. Germline V CDR1 and CDR2: PRHDT, FYEKMQ (reference sequence). V gave up 8 bases and J gave up 4 bases, with 21 bases separating them. The CDR3 reads CASGKGLQVGGNTIYF. The DNA of the CDR3 is TGTGCCAGCGGAAAAGGGCTGCAAGTCGGGGGAAACACCATATATTTT.

The chain joins TRBV29-1 to TRBJ2-7, with 8 bases lining up with TRBD2. The CDR3 spans 12 residues. The ends lost 7 bases at V and 3 bases at J; junction bases unmatched: 5. CDR1 SQVTM and CDR2 ANQGSEA come from the germline V gene. The CDR3 DNA reads as TGCAGCGCCCGGGGGGGAGACTACGAGCAGTACTTC. Protein sequence: CSARGGDYEQYF.

On this clonotype itself: This may arise from a read error, as a much more abundant clone is one base away. The V call is TRBV7-8, the J call TRBJ1-1; D remains ambiguous. Germline V CDR1 and CDR2: SGHVS, FQNEAQ. CDR3 length: 12 residues. DNA of the CDR3: TGTGCCGGCAGCTTAGGGCAGCCTGAAGCTTTCTTT. Encoded protein: CAGSLGQPEAFF.

The V call is TRBV4-3, the J call TRBJ1-1; possibly TRBD1 for D (5 bases). CDR1 and CDR2 (germline): LGHNA, YSLEER. The CDR3 totals 16 residues. The V end was cut by 1 base, the J end by 1 base, with 13 bases between. The CDR3 DNA reads TGCGCCAGCAGCCAAGGGGACGGCCACCCGAACACTGAAGCTTTCTTT. Its translation is CASSQGDGHPNTEAFF.

This clonotype came up a few times. The chain links TRBV7-2 to TRBJ2-3, with D maybe TRBD2 (7 bases). The CDR3 consists of 15 residues. V shed 3 bases and J shed 2 bases, with 12 bases lying between them. The germline gives CDR1 SGHTA, CDR2 FQGNSA. DNA for the CDR3: TGTGCCAGCAGCTTGGGGGGGCAGAACACAGATACGCAGTATTTT. Translation: CASSLGGQNTDTQYF.

Note on this clonotype: The CDR3 does not end in the conserved phenylalanine or tryptophan, so this is likely a read error. The DNA is omitted, as the CDR3 cannot be located on it reliably, and the CDR3 follows TCRdb's listing. The chain couples TRBV24-1 to TRBJ2-7. The germline V gene encodes CDR1 KGHDR and CDR2 SFDVKD. The CDR3 has 10 residues if both end residues are counted. The CDR3 region is CATSDLPPLE.

The chain joins TRBV7-9 to TRBJ2-7; D remains unclear. Trimming cost V 2 bases and J 0 bases, with 8 bases left between them. The CDR3 spans 14 residues. The germline CDR1 and CDR2 sequences are SEHNR and FQNEAQ (reference sequence). In DNA, the CDR3 is TGTGCCAGCAGCTTATGGAGAAACTCCTACGAGCAGTACTTC. Amino acids: CASSLWRNSYEQYF.

The chain uses TRBV4-1 and TRBJ1-2; a weak D match, TRBD1 (6 bases). With 5 bases removed from V and 5 bases from J, the gap between germline ends came to 15 bases. Per germline, CDR1 MGHRA and CDR2 YSYEKL. The CDR3 runs 14 residues. The CDR3 bases are TGCGCCAGCAGCTCCCAACAGGGACTATATGGCTACACCTTC. Translation: CASSSQQGLYGYTF.

The chain carries TRBV6-9 and TRBJ2-4; 7 bases line up with TRBD2. The CDR3 is made up of 16 amino acids. V shed 3 bases, J shed 1 base, and the junction held 6 bases outside the gene matches. Germline CDR1 is MNHGY and CDR2 is SVAAGI. The chain's CDR3 is CASSYSAGAAKNIQYF. DNA of the CDR3: TGTGCCAGCAGTTACAGCGCGGGAGCGGCCAAAAACATTCAGTACTTC.

Concerning this clonotype itself: This may arise from a read error, as a much more abundant clone is one base away. This chain links TRBV14 with TRBJ2-5; perhaps TRBD2 as D (6 bases). The CDR3 length is 13 residues. The germline CDR1 and CDR2 sequences are SGHDN and FVKESK. Trimming left V 1 base short and J 5 bases short, with 8 bases between. The CDR3 is CASSQGRGETQYF. The CDR3, as DNA: TGTGCCAGCAGCCAAGGTCGGGGGGAGACCCAGTACTTC.

This clonotype was detected once. The V and J genes are TRBV12-5 and TRBJ2-1; D might be TRBD2 (5 bases). The V gene lost 5 bases and the J gene lost 1 base, with 15 bases spanning the gap. This CDR3 has 16 residues. CDR1 and CDR2 from the germline V gene are LGHNT and FRNRAP. This CDR3 reads CASGRRSERSYNEQFF. CDR3 coding DNA: TGTGCTAGTGGTCGTCGTTCGGAGCGGTCCTACAATGAGCAGTTCTTC.

This sequence joins TRBV6-2 or TRBV6-3 and TRBJ1-3; D possibly corresponds to TRBD1 (5 bases). Germline V gene sequence: CDR1 MNHEY, CDR2 SVGEGT. This CDR3 has 16 amino acids. V was pared by 2 bases and J by 2 bases, with 13 bases between. CDR3: CASSYGGQGPGNTIYF. CDR3 DNA: TGTGCCAGCAGTTACGGTGGGCAGGGTCCTGGAAACACCATATATTTT.

V usage is TRBV19 and J usage is TRBJ2-4; TRBD1 might be the D (6 bases). Germline CDR1 LNHDA, CDR2 SQIVND (reference sequence). Trimming removed 4 bases from V and 6 bases from J, with 10 bases in between. CDR3 length: 13 amino acids. CDR3 loop: CASSTTGINIQYF. In nucleotides, the CDR3 is TGTGCCAGTAGTACGACAGGAATAAACATTCAGTACTTC.

This clonotype occurred a few times. The DNA of the CDR3 is TGTGCCAGCAGCAGTGGACAGGACTTGCCCTACGAGCAGTACTTC. Its protein is CASSSGQDLPYEQYF. The V call is TRBV5-6, the J call TRBJ2-7, with TRBD1 identical over 7 bases. In germline, CDR1 is SGHDT, CDR2 YYEEEE. CDR3 size: 15 residues. J gave up 2 bases and V 4 bases, and 9 bases lay outside the gene matches.